What follows are 16 T cell receptor beta chains derived from one specimen sequenced in a study of shared clonotypes between healthy human individuals. Data came from immunoSEQ multiplex PCR; TCRdb stores just in-frame clones and leaves some out. The profile covers approximately 1.5 million clones, with 95% to 99% appearing a single time and 0.4% to 0.55% taken by the ten largest. Sequenced input: naive CD4+ T cells sorted from blood. Stated subset: CD45RA+ positively selected. The receptors come from a man aged 25-40 years in good health.

This rearrangement joins TRBV19 to TRBJ2-2; D might be TRBD1 (6 bases). This CDR3 has 14 residues. V shed 5 bases and J shed 6 bases, with 13 bases lying between them. Germline V gene lookup returns CDR1 LNHDA and CDR2 SQIVND (reference sequence). The CDR3 protein is CASSLLGAAGELFF. CDR3 in DNA: TGTGCCAGTAGTCTCCTGGGGGCGGCCGGGGAGCTGTTTTTT. The whole variable domain, filled in from reference TRBV19 and TRBJ2-2, reads DGGITQSPKYLFRKEGQNVTLSCEQNLNHDAMYWYRQDPGQGLRLIYYSQIVNDFQKGDIAEGYSVSREKKESFPLTVTSAQKNPTAFYLCASSLLGAAGELFFGEGSRLTVL.

Points on this clone: The same CDR3 arises from other DNA sequences in this sample as well. The gene calls are TRBV15 and TRBJ1-1; D is ambiguous. Germline CDR1 LNHNV, CDR2 YYDKDF (reference sequence). Trimming took off 0 bases at V and 8 bases at J, with 7 bases between the two ends. The CDR3 covers 12 residues. The CDR3 DNA is TGTGCCACCAGCAGAGATCTGGGAGAAGCTTTCTTT. This codes for CATSRDLGEAFF. Full variable domain (remainder filled in from reference TRBV15 and TRBJ1-1): DAMVIQNPRYQVTQFGKPVTLSCSQTLNHNVMYWYQQKSSQAPKLLFHYYDKDFNNEADTPDNFQSRRPNTSFCFLDIRSPGLGDTAMYLCATSRDLGEAFFGQGTRLTVV.

The chain employs TRBV2 and TRBJ2-7; 12 positions match TRBD1. Germline V gene lookup returns CDR1 SNHLY and CDR2 FYNNEI. This CDR3 is 14 amino acids long. The V gene end was trimmed by 2 bases and the J gene end by 7 bases; junction bases not matched to a gene: 3. The DNA for the CDR3 is TGTGCCAGCAGTGAACGGGACAGGGGGCTGGAGCAGTACTTC. Its translation is CASSERDRGLEQYF. Together with reference TRBV2 and TRBJ2-7, the CDR3 gives the full variable domain: EPEVTQTPSHQVTQMGQEVILRCVPISNHLYFYWYRQILGQKVEFLVSFYNNEISEKSEIFDDQFSVERPDGSNFTLKIRSTKLEDSAMYFCASSERDRGLEQYFGPGTRLTVT.

The gene calls are TRBV19 and TRBJ1-2; no reliable D call. Germline-derived CDR1 and CDR2 are LNHDA and SQIVND (reference sequence). The ends were cut back, 0 bases at V and 0 bases at J, with 11 bases in the middle. The CDR3 runs to 16 residues. The CDR3 reads CASSIDLGFANYGYTF. CDR3 nucleotide sequence: TGTGCCAGTAGTATAGACTTGGGTTTCGCTAACTATGGCTACACCTTC. The variable domain in full, completed from reference TRBV19 and TRBJ1-2, reads DGGITQSPKYLFRKEGQNVTLSCEQNLNHDAMYWYRQDPGQGLRLIYYSQIVNDFQKGDIAEGYSVSREKKESFPLTVTSAQKNPTAFYLCASSIDLGFANYGYTFGSGTRLTVV.

The rearrangement links TRBV9 to TRBJ2-1; D is perhaps TRBD2 (6 bases). Germline-derived CDR1 and CDR2 are SGDLS and YYNGEE. The V end was cut by 3 bases, the J end by 8 bases, with 24 bases between. This CDR3 spans 17 amino acids. CDR3 in amino acids: CASSAELGTALGDEQFF. CDR3 sequence (DNA): TGTGCCAGCAGCGCGGAACTGGGGACTGCCCTTGGGGATGAGCAGTTCTTC.

This rearrangement joins TRBV25-1 to TRBJ2-5; 10 positions agree with TRBD2. This CDR3 has 15 amino acids. Germline CDR1 MGHDK, CDR2 SYGVNS. The J segment lost 2 bases and the V segment lost 4 bases, leaving 4 bases of the junction unmatched. CDR3 in DNA: TGTGCCAGCAGTGCCGGGACTAGCGTACAAGAGACCCAGTACTTC. Its protein is CASSAGTSVQETQYF.

The J gene is TRBJ2-7, the V gene TRBV6-1; perhaps TRBD2 as D (5 bases). V was trimmed by 5 bases and J by 6 bases, leaving 11 bases between them. Germline V gives CDR1 MNHNS, CDR2 SASEGT. There are 12 residues in the CDR3. Here the CDR3 DNA reads TGTGCCAGCAGTCGCACTAGTACCGAGCAGTACTTC. Its protein product is CASSRTSTEQYF.

The chain employs TRBV15 and TRBJ1-2, with unresolved D. Germline CDR1 reads LNHNV; CDR2 reads YYDKDF (reference sequence). This CDR3 comprises 16 residues. V lost 1 base and J lost 1, with 13 bases in between. CDR3 sequence reads: CATSRGLADFNYGYTF. CDR3 in DNA: TGTGCCACCAGCAGAGGACTGGCAGACTTTAACTATGGCTACACCTTC.

V and J are TRBV18 and TRBJ1-4; TRBD1 agrees at 8 bases. Germline CDR1 KGHSH, CDR2 LQKENI. Losses at the gene ends were 5 bases for V and 4 bases for J; bases not matched to a gene: 6. The CDR3 is made up of 15 amino acids. The CDR3 DNA sequence: TGTGCCAGCTCATCGACAGGGGTCCTTAATGAAAAACTGTTTTTT. It translates to CASSSTGVLNEKLFF. Supplemented by reference TRBV18 and TRBJ1-4, the full variable domain reads NAGVMQNPRHLVRRRGQEARLRCSPMKGHSHVYWYRQLPEEGLKFMVYLQKENIIDESGMPKERFSAEFPKEGPSILRIQQVVRGDSAAYFCASSSTGVLNEKLFFGSGTQLSVL.

The gene calls are TRBV5-1 and TRBJ2-5; 15 nucleotides agree with TRBD2. The CDR3 contains 16 residues. Germline V gene sequence: CDR1 SGHRS, CDR2 YFSETQ. The V segment lost 2 bases and the J segment 2 bases; nucleotides outside the gene matches: 1. CDR3 sequence reads: CASSFGLAGGQETQYF. The CDR3 bases are TGCGCCAGCAGCTTCGGACTAGCGGGAGGGCAAGAGACCCAGTACTTC.

The genes are TRBV11-1 and TRBJ2-1; no reliable D call. The V gene lost 5 bases and the J gene lost 0 bases, with 8 bases spanning the gap. The CDR3 loop spans 14 amino acids. Germline-derived CDR1 and CDR2 are SGHAT and FQDESV (reference sequence). The CDR3 spells CASSPLGSYNEQFF. In nucleotides, the CDR3 is TGTGCCAGCAGCCCCCTAGGCTCCTACAATGAGCAGTTCTTC. Drawing the rest from reference TRBV11-1 and TRBJ2-1, the complete variable domain is EAEVAQSPRYKITEKSQAVAFWCDPISGHATLYWYRQILGQGPELLVQFQDESVVDDSQLPKDRFSAERLKGVDSTLKIQPAELGDSAMYLCASSPLGSYNEQFFGPGTRLTVL.

V usage is TRBV7-3 and J usage is TRBJ1-1, with D possibly matching TRBD1 (5 bases). The CDR3 spans 13 residues. V was pared by 6 bases and J by 10 bases, with 18 bases between. Germline V gene data show CDR1 as SGHTA and CDR2 as FQGTGA. This chain's CDR3 is CASSLQPGRLAFF. The CDR3 DNA sequence: TGTGCCAGCAGTCTTCAGCCAGGGCGGCTAGCTTTCTTT. Complete variable domain (other parts from reference TRBV7-3 and TRBJ1-1): GAGVSQTPSNKVTEKGKYVELRCDPISGHTALYWYRQSLGQGPEFLIYFQGTGAADDSGLPNDRFFAVRPEGSVSTLKIQRTERGDSAVYLCASSLQPGRLAFFGQGTRLTVV.

The chain combines TRBV5-1 with TRBJ2-7; D uncertain. Germline CDR1 SGHRS, CDR2 YFSETQ. V dropped 1 base and J dropped 3 bases, with 11 bases sitting between them. The CDR3 contains 14 residues. The CDR3 nucleotides are TGCGCCAGCAGCTTGTACGGTTCCGGCTACGAGCAGTACTTC. This sequence encodes CASSLYGSGYEQYF. Filled out from reference TRBV5-1 and TRBJ2-7, the complete variable domain reads KAGVTQTPRYLIKTRGQQVTLSCSPISGHRSVSWYQQTPGQGLQFLFEYFSETQRNKGNFPGRFSGRQFSNSRSEMNVSTLELGDSALYLCASSLYGSGYEQYFGPGTRLTVT.

The chain employs TRBV7-3 and TRBJ2-7; no reliable D call. V shed 0 bases and J shed 7 bases, with 13 bases lying between them. Germline V gives CDR1 SGHTA, CDR2 FQGTGA. CDR3 length equals 14 residues. Here the CDR3 reads CASSLTSPPSEQYF. CDR3 in DNA: TGTGCCAGCAGCTTAACGTCGCCACCTAGTGAGCAGTACTTC.

This rearrangement joins TRBV5-1 to TRBJ2-3, with a possible D match to TRBD2 (5 bases). Germline CDR1 SGHRS, CDR2 YFSETQ. V was cut by 5 bases and J by 6 bases, with 13 bases left in between. This CDR3 has 13 amino acids. The chain's CDR3 is CASSLPPGDTQYF. DNA of the CDR3: TGCGCCAGCAGTCTCCCTCCGGGGGATACGCAGTATTTT.

This clone was detected only once. The J gene is TRBJ1-4, the V gene TRBV7-6; 10 bases are a match to TRBD1. CDR1 is SGHVS, CDR2 FNYEAQ, per germline. The CDR3 is 16 amino acids. V was clipped by 5 bases and J by 8 bases; unmatched bases: 11. The CDR3 protein is CASSPRQGAIPEKLFF. CDR3 DNA sequence: TGTGCCAGCAGCCCAAGACAGGGGGCGATCCCAGAAAAACTGTTTTTT.